A single T cell receptor beta chain is shown here with its context. Assay used: immunoSEQ multiplex PCR; TCRdb lists only in-frame clones, some missing. Of 130,000 or so clones listed, about 86% are singletons. These data are taken from a study of blood T cell repertoires in COVID-19. V lost 4 bases to trimming and J lost 4 bases; unmatched junction nucleotides: 17. The CDR3 is 18 amino acids. Germline CDR1 LGHDT, CDR2 YNNKEL (reference sequence). This sequence was found in a woman aged 55-70 years with acute or convalescent COVID-19. The sequenced material came from peripheral blood. The chain recombines TRBV3-1 (or the pseudogene TRBV3-2) with TRBJ2-7; 9 bases match TRBD2. The CDR3 coding sequence is TGTGCCAGCAGCCGACAAAGAACTTGGCGGGGGGGCCTTTACGAGCAGTACTTC. This sequence encodes CASSRQRTWRGGLYEQYF.